The sequence of this TCR beta chain was determined in a study of cytomegalovirus exposure and HLA in healthy donors. As for the study in general: Ancestry clustering placed around 81% of more than 350 genotyped donors in the Caucasian-associated cluster. General study results and limits: Most of the TCR beta V segments (in an earlier analysis) were productive either about 87% or about 30% of the time. Only CMV serostatus was available as immune exposure information.

The V end lost 4 bases, the J end lost 7 bases, and 12 bases lay between the germline ends. CDR3 size: 13 residues. Per the germline V gene, CDR1 is SGDLS and CDR2 is YYNGEE. Researchers ran the PCR with 60 Vbeta and 13 Jbeta primers. Sequencing was performed with immunoSEQ multiplex PCR; in TCRdb, only in-frame clones are kept and a portion is missing. The data show 100,000 to 150,000 clones, more than 60% seen once. In this sample, this clone turned up once. The antigen remains undetermined. The material sequenced was PBMCs. The V gene is TRBV9, the J gene TRBJ1-5, with D possibly matching TRBD1 (6 bases). The clonotype originates from a man aged 25-45 years in good health and CMV-seronegative. The CDR3 loop reads CASSLGAAQPQHF. The CDR3 bases are TGTGCCAGCAGCCTGGGGGCCGCGCAGCCCCAGCATTTT.